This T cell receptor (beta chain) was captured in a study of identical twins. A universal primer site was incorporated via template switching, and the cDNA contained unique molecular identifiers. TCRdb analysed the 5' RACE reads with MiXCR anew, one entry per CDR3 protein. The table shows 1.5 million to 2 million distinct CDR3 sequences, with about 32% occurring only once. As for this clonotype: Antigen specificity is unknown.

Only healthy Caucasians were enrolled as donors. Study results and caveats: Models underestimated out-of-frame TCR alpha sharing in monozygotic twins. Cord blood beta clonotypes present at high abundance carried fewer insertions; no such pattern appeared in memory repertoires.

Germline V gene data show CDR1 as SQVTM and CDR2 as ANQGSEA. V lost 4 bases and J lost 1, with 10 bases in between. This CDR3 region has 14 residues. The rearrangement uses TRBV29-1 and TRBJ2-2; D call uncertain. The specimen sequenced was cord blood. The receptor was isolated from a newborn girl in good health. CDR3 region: CSVALRGNTGELFF. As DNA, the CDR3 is TGCAGCGTTGCACTCCGCGGGAACACCGGGGAGCTGTTTTTT.